The source of this T cell receptor (beta chain) is a study of T cell responses to AZD1222 COVID-19 vaccine. Study-wide points: Regions 160-218 and 743-854 held dominance among vaccine-associated CD4 TCRs, which spanned spike. Clonal diversity may have been underestimated in mostly white British donors. When two AZD1222 doses had been given, Spike-specific TCR breadth and depth rose. Scientists sampled the repertoires only once the peak T cell response had passed.

Sequenced by immunoSEQ multiplex PCR; TCRdb stores in-frame clones only, minus some. This table has some 74,000 clones, about 85% appearing once. V gave up 4 bases and J gave up 5 bases, with 8 bases separating them. The CDR3 length is 12 residues. About this clone itself: As yet, its antigen is unknown.

This TCR was recovered from an adult who received the AZD1222 COVID-19 vaccine. The V gene is TRBV12-3 or TRBV12-4, the J gene TRBJ1-2; no definite D call. The sequenced sample was peripheral blood, obtained 28 days after the second AZD1222 dose. CDR3 in amino acids: CASSSRGYGYTF. The CDR3 DNA follows: TGTGCCAGCAGTTCGCGCGGGTATGGCTACACCTTC.